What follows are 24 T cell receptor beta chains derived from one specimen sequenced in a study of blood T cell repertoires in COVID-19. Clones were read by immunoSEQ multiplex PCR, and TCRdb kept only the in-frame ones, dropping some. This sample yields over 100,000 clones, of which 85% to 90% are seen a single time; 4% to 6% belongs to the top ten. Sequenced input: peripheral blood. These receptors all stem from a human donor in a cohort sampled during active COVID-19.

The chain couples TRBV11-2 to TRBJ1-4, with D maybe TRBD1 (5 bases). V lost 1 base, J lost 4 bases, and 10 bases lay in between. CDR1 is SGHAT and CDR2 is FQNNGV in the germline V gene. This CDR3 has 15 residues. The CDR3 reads CASSLVTGFNEKLFF. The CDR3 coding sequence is TGTGCCAGCAGCTTAGTTACAGGCTTTAATGAAAAACTGTTTTTT.

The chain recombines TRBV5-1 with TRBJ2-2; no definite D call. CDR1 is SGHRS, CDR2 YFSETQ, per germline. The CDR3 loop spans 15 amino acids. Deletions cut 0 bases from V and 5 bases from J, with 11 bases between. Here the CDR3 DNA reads TGCGCCAGCAGCTTGGGCTCTGGCGGAACCGGGGAGCTGTTTTTT. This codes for CASSLGSGGTGELFF.

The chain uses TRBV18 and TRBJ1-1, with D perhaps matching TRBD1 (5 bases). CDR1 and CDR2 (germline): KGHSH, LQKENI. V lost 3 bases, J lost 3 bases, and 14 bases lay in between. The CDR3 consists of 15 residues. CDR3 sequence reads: CASSPATAGDTEAFF. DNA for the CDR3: TGTGCCAGCTCACCTGCGACAGCGGGGGACACTGAAGCTTTCTTT.

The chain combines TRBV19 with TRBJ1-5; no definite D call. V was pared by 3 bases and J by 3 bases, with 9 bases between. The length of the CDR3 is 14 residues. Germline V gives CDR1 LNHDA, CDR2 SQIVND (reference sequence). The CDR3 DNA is TGTGCCAGTAGTATCGGACTGGACAATCAGCCCCAGCATTTT. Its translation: CASSIGLDNQPQHF.

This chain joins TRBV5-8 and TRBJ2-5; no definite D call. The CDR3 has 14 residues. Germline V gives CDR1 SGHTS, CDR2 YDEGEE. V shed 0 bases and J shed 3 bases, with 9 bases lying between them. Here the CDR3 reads CASSLGGREETQYF. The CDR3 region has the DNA TGTGCCAGCAGCTTGGGAGGTCGCGAAGAGACCCAGTACTTC. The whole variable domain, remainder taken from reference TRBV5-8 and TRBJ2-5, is EAGVTQSPTHLIKTRGQQATLRCSPISGHTSVYWYQQALGLGLQFLLWYDEGEERNRGNFPPRFSGRQFPNYSSELNVNALELEDSALYLCASSLGGREETQYFGPGTRLLVL.

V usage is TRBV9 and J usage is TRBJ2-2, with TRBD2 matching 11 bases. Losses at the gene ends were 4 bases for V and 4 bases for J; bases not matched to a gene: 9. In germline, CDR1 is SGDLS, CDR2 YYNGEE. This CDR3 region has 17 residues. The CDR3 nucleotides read TGTGCCAGCAGCCCCGGGACTAGCGGAGCTCTCACCGGGGAGCTGTTTTTT. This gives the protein CASSPGTSGALTGELFF.

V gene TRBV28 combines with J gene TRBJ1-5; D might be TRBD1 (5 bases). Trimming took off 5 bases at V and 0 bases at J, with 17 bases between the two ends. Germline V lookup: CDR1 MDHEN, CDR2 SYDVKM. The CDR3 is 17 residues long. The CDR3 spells CASSPYLWGDSNQPQHF. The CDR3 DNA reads TGTGCCAGCAGTCCATACTTGTGGGGGGATAGCAATCAGCCCCAGCATTTT.

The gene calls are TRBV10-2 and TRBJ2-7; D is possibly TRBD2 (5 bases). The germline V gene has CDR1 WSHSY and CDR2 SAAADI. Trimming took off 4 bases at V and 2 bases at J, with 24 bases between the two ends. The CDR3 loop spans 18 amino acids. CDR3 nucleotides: TGCGCCAGCAGTGTTGGTGGGGAGACGCCCCAGGCCCCCTACGAGCAGTACTTC. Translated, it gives CASSVGGETPQAPYEQYF.

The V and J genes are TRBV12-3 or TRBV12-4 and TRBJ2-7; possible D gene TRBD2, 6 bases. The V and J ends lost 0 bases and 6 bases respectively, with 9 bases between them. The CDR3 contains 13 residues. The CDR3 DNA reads TGTGCCAGCAGTTTAGCGCAGGGAGGCGAGCAGTACTTC. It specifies CASSLAQGGEQYF.

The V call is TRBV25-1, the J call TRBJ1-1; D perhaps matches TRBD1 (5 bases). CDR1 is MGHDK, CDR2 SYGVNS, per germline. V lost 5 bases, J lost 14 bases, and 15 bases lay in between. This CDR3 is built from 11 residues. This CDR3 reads CASSLGQGRFF. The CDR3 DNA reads TGTGCCAGCAGTTTGGGCCAGGGCCGCTTCTTT.

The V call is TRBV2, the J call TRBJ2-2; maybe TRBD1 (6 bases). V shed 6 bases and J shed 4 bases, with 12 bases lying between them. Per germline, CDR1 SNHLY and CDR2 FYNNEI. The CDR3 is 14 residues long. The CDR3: CASSPRDITGELFF. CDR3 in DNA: TGTGCCAGCAGCCCACGGGACATCACCGGGGAGCTGTTTTTT.

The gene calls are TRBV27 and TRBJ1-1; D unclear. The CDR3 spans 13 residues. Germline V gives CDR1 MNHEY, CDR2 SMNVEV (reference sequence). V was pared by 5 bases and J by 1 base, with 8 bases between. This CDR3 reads CASSPRQNTEAFF. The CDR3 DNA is TGTGCCAGCAGTCCCAGGCAGAACACTGAAGCTTTCTTT.

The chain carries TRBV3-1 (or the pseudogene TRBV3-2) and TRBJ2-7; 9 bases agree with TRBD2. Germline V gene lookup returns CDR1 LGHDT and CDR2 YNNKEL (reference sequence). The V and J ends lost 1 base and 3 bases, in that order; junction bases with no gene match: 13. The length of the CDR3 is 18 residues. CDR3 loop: CASSQGQGLAEKGYEQYF. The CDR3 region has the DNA TGTGCCAGCAGCCAAGGCCAGGGACTAGCTGAGAAAGGCTACGAGCAGTACTTC.

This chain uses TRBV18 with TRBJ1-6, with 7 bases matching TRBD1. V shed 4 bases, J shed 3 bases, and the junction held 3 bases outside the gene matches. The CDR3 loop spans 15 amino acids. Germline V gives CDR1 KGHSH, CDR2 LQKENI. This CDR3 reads CASSLRDSYNSPLHF. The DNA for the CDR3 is TGTGCCAGCTCACTACGGGACAGCTATAATTCACCCCTCCACTTT. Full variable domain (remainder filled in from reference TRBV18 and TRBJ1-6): NAGVMQNPRHLVRRRGQEARLRCSPMKGHSHVYWYRQLPEEGLKFMVYLQKENIIDESGMPKERFSAEFPKEGPSILRIQQVVRGDSAAYFCASSLRDSYNSPLHFGNGTRLTVT.

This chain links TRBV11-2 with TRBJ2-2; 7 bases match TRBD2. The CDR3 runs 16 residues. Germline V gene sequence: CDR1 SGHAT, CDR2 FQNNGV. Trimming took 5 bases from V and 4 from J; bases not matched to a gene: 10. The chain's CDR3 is CASSPGSGPGTGELFF. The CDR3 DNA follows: TGTGCCAGCAGCCCCGGTAGCGGGCCCGGCACCGGGGAGCTGTTTTTT.

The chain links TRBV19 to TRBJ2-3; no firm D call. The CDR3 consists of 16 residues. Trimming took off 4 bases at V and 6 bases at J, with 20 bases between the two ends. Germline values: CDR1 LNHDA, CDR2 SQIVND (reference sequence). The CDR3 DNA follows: TGTGCCAGTAGTACCCTAGGTCGGAGTTCTCCGGATACGCAGTATTTT. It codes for CASSTLGRSSPDTQYF. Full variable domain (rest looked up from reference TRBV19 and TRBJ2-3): DGGITQSPKYLFRKEGQNVTLSCEQNLNHDAMYWYRQDPGQGLRLIYYSQIVNDFQKGDIAEGYSVSREKKESFPLTVTSAQKNPTAFYLCASSTLGRSSPDTQYFGPGTRLTVL.

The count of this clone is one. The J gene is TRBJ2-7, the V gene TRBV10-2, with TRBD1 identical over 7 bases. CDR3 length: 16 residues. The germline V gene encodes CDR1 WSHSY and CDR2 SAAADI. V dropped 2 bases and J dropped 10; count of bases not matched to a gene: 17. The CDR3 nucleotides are TGCGCCAGCAGTGAGGGGCGACTGTCAGGGGTAGGGGGCCAGTACTTC. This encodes CASSEGRLSGVGGQYF.

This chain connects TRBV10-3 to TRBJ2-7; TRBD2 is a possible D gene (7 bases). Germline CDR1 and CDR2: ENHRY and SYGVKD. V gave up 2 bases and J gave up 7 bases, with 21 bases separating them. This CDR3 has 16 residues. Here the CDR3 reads CAISERTTRGAGEQYF. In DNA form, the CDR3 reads TGTGCCATCAGTGAGCGGACGACTCGGGGGGCCGGGGAGCAGTACTTC.

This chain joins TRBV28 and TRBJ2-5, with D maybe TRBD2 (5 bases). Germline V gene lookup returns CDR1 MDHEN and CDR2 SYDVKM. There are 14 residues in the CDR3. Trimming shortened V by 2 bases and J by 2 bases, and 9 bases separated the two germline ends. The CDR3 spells CASSLGGGQETQYF. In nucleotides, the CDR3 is TGTGCCAGCAGTTTAGGTGGCGGGCAAGAGACCCAGTACTTC.

CDR3 DNA sequence: TGTGCCAGTAGCGGGAGCTGGACTGAAGCTTTCTTT. Translating it yields CASSGSWTEAFF. The rearrangement uses TRBV19 and TRBJ1-1, with D unresolved. Trimming removed 6 bases at V and 5 bases at J, with 10 bases between. The germline V gene encodes CDR1 LNHDA and CDR2 SQIVND (reference sequence). This CDR3 has 12 amino acids.

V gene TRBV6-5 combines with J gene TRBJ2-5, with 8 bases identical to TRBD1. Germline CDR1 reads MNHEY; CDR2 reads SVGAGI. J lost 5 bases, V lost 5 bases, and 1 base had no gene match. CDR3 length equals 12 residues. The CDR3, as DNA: TGTGCCAGCAGTACAGGGGGGGAGACCCAGTACTTC. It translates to CASSTGGETQYF.

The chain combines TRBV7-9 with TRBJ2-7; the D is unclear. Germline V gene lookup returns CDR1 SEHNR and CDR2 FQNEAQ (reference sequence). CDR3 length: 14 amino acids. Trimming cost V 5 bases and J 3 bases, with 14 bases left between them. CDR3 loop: CASSHQPRSYEQYF. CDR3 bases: TGTGCCAGCAGCCACCAGCCAAGGAGCTACGAGCAGTACTTC.

CDR3 amino acids: CASSLGGTAGNTIYF. CDR3 sequence (DNA): TGTGCCAGCAGCTTAGGCGGGACTGCTGGAAACACCATATATTTT. This chain links TRBV11-3 with TRBJ1-3; weak D call: TRBD1 (5 bases). CDR3 length: 15 amino acids. Trimming stripped 1 base from V and 2 bases from J, with 9 bases between. CDR1 SGHNT and CDR2 YENEEA come from the germline V gene.

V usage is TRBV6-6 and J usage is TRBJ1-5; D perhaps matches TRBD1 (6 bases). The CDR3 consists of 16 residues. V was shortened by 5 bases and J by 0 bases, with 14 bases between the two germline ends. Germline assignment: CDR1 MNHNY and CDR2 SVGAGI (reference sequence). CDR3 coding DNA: TGTGCCAGCAGTAAACGACAGGTTTATAGCAATCAGCCCCAGCATTTT. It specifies CASSKRQVYSNQPQHF.